Included here is one T cell receptor (beta chain) sequence, with context. The antigen is not known. These data come from a study of T-cell memory formation after mild COVID-19. On the study more broadly: Clustering of TCRs was largely donor specific.

Study results and caveats: Clones that contracted clustered mainly in CM and EM if CD4+ and in EMRA if CD8+.

Trimming cost V 4 bases and J 10 bases; bases outside gene matches: 8. This CDR3 spans 13 amino acids. CDR1 and CDR2 from the germline V gene are SQVTM and ANQGSEA. The authors produced TCR alpha and TCR beta cDNA libraries with sample barcodes and UMIs by 5'RACE using constant-segment primers. Each CDR3 protein gets one entry after TCRdb re-called the 5' RACE reads with MiXCR. The sample comprises under 700,000 distinct CDR3 sequences, roughly 21% of which are singletons, and approximately 12% rests with the top ten. The specimen was PBMCs or a T cell subset sorted from them (not recorded which). The TCR originated in an adult woman who had mild COVID-19 (a few samples of this study predate the infection). Cell type and time point are not known. J is TRBJ2-1 and V is TRBV29-1; TRBD2 matches at 9 bases. This CDR3 reads CSVGTVLAGEQFF. DNA for the CDR3: TGCAGCGTTGGGACCGTCCTAGCGGGGGAGCAGTTCTTC.